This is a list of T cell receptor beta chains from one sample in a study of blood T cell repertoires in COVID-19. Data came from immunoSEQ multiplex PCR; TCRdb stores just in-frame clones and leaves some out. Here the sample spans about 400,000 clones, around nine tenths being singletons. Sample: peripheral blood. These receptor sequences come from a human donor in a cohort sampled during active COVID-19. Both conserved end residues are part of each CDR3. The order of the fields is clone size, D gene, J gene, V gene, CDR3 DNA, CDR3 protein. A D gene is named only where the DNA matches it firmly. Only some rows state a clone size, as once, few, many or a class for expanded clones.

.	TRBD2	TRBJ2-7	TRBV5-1	TGCGCCAGCAGCTTCGAGGGAGGGCCGGTTCGTTACGAGCAGTACTTC	CASSFEGGPVRYEQYF
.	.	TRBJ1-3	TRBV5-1	TGCGCCAGCGGGCCCACCGGCAACACCATATATTTT	CASGPTGNTIYF
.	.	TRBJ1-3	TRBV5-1	TGCGCCAGCAGCTTCCAGGGCTTTGGAAACACCATATATTTT	CASSFQGFGNTIYF
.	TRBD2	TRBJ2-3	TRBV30	TGTGCCTGGAGTGTTCTGGGAGGGCCATCAGATACGCAGTATTTT	CAWSVLGGPSDTQYF
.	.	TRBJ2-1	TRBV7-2	TGTGCCAGCAGCTCCGCATGGAGTTTCTACAATGAGCAGTTCTTC	CASSSAWSFYNEQFF
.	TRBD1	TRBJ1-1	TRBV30	TGTGCCTTTGACAGGGGATCGTATGCTTTCTTT	CAFDRGSYAFF
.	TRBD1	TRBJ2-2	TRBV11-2	TGTGCCAGCAGCTTGACCGGGACAGGGGGCATCGGGGAGCTGTTTTTT	CASSLTGTGGIGELFF
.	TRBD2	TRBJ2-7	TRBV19	TGTGCCAGTAGTATGGGGGGGTTGTCCTCCTACGAGCAGTACTTC	CASSMGGLSSYEQYF
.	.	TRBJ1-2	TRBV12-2	TGTGCAAGTCGCTTGGTGGAGGGGCCGATCTATGGCTACACCTTC	CASRLVEGPIYGYTF
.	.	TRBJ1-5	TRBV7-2	TGTGCCAGCAGCCTAGACCAGAATCAGCCCCAGCATTTT	CASSLDQNQPQHF
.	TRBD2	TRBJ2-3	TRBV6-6	TGTGCCAGCAGTCTCCCGACTAGCGGGAGAAAGGCGGGTACGCAGTATTTT	CASSLPTSGRKAGTQYF
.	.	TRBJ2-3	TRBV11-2	TGTGCCAGCAGCCCGAACTCGTTGGATACGCAGTATTTT	CASSPNSLDTQYF
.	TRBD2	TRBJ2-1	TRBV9	TGTGCCAGCAGCTGGCTTACTAGCGGGAACTACAATGAGCAGTTCTTC	CASSWLTSGNYNEQFF
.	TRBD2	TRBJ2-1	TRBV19	TGTGCCAGTAGTGCATCAGCGGGAGGGCCAGGTGAGCAGTTCTTC	CASSASAGGPGEQFF
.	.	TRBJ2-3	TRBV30	TGTGCCTGGAATCGGGGGGCCGGGGGCACAGATACGCAGTATTTT	CAWNRGAGGTDTQYF
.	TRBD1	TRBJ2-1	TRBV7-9	TGTGCCAGCAGCCGACAGGGTTCCTACAATGAGCAGTTCTTC	CASSRQGSYNEQFF
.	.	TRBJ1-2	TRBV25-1	TGTGCCAGCAAGGTCGGGGAGTATGGCTACACCTTC	CASKVGEYGYTF
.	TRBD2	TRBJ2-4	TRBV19	TGTGCCAGTAGTTGGTCTAGCGGGAACATTCAGTACTTC	CASSWSSGNIQYF
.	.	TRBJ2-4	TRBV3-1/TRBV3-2	TGTGCCAGCAGCCAAGAATTTCCGGGACAAGCCGAATTAGCCAAAAACATTCAGTACTTC	CASSQEFPGQAELAKNIQYF
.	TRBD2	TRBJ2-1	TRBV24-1	TGTGCCACCAGTGACGGGCCTCACACTAGCGGAGCCTCCTACAATGAGCAGTTCTTC	CATSDGPHTSGASYNEQFF
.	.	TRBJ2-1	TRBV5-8	TGTGCCAGCAGCTTGGCCGGCAGGGGTTTCTTCTTC	CASSLAGRGFFF
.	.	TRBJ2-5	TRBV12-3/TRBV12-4	TGTGCCACCTCCGGACAGTCTCGGGAGACCCAGTACTTC	CATSGQSRETQYF
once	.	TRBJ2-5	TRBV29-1	TGCAGCGTTCTCGGGCAGGGTCAGGAGACCCAGTACTTC	CSVLGQGQETQYF
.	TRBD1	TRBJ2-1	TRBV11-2	TGTGCCAGCAGCCCTCTGACAGGGGAGGCGAATGAGCAGTTCTTC	CASSPLTGEANEQFF
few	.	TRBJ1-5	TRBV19	TGTGCCAGTAGTGTCCAAACAGGGAGCAATCAGCCCCAGCATTTT	CASSVQTGSNQPQHF
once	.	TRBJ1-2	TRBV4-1	TGCGCCAGCAGCCAAGAATCGGCTAACTATGGCTACACCTTC	CASSQESANYGYTF
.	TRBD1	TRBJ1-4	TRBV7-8	TGTGCCAGCAGCCCTGGGACAGCAACTAATGAAAAACTGTTTTTT	CASSPGTATNEKLFF
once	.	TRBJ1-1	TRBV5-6	TGTGCCAGCAGCTTCGGGAGGGGGGGCCGCACTGAAGCTTTCTTT	CASSFGRGGRTEAFF
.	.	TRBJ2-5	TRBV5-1	TGCGCCAGCAGCCTGACAGGAATCCAAGAGACCCAGTACTTC	CASSLTGIQETQYF
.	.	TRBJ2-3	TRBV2	TGTGCCAGCAGTGGGAGGACTGGGAGAGATACGCAGTATTTT	CASSGRTGRDTQYF
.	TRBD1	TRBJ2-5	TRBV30	TGTGCCGGTGGATTAAACAGGACAGGGGATCAAGAGACCCAGTACTTC	CAGGLNRTGDQETQYF
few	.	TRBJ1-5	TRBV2	TGTGCCAGCCGCCAAGGCCCAGGGGATAGCAATCAGCCCCAGCATTTT	CASRQGPGDSNQPQHF
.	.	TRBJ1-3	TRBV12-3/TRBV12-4	TGTGCCAGCAGTCTGGGACAAGGAAACACCATATATTTT	CASSLGQGNTIYF
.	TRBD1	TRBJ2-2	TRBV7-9	TGTGCCAGCAGCTTCGGGACAGTCACCGGGGAGCTGTTTTTT	CASSFGTVTGELFF
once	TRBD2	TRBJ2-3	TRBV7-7	TGTGCCAGCAGTCTTAGGCCACCGGGGACTAGCGGGATGGGGACAGATACGCAGTATTTT	CASSLRPPGTSGMGTDTQYF